This section outlines one TCR beta chain sequence together with its context. No antigen is known for it. The data were taken from a study of shared clonotypes between healthy human individuals. Study-wide background: A donor's plate count was three for CD4 naive and three for CD4 memory; CD8 naive had two and CD8 memory one. Study-wide results and caveats: Clonotype sharing across a few donors was observed for around 4.8% of naive CD4 clonotypes. In this cohort, only blood was sampled, and tissue repertoires likely differ. Memory subsets generally showed lower estimated richness than naive subsets.

Here immunoSEQ multiplex PCR was the method, and the copy in TCRdb shows in-frame clones only, minus some. The sample holds about 2.3 million clones; over 90% are singletons and the top ten take 0.39%. The CDR3 extends over 15 amino acids. The V and J ends lost 5 bases and 1 base, in that order; junction bases with no gene match: 6. Germline V gene data show CDR1 as MNHNY and CDR2 as SVGAGI (reference sequence). The sequenced material came from naive CD4+ T cells from PBMCs. The subset denotes: CD45RA+ positively selected. The receptor was derived from a young man in good health. Some clones in this sample may be carry-over from other donors' samples. The genes are TRBV6-6 and TRBJ2-5; TRBD1 aligns across 8 bases. The CDR3 is CASSAQDRAQETQYF. The CDR3 DNA sequence: TGTGCCAGCAGTGCCCAGGACAGGGCCCAAGAGACCCAGTACTTC.